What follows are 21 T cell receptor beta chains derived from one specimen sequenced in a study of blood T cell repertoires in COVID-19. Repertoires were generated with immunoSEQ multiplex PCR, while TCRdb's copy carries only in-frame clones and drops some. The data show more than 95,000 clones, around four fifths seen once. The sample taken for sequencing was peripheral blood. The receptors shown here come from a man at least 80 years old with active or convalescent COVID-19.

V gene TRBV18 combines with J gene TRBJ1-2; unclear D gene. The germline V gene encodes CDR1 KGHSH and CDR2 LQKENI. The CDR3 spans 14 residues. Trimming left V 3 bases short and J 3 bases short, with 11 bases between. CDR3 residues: CASSPTGADYGYTF. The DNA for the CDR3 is TGTGCCAGCTCACCCACGGGAGCGGACTATGGCTACACCTTC.

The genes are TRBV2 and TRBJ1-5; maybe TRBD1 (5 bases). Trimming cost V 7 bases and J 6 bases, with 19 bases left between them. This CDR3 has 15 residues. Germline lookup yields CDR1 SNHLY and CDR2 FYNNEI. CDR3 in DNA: TGTGCCAGCACCGCTCCCGGACACACAGGTCAGCCCCAGCATTTT. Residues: CASTAPGHTGQPQHF.

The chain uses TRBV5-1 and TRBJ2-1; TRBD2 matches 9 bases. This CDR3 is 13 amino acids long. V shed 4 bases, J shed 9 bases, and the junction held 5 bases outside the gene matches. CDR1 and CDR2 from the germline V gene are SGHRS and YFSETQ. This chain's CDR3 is CASSPGLASEQFF. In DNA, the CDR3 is TGCGCCAGCAGCCCAGGACTAGCGAGTGAGCAGTTCTTC.

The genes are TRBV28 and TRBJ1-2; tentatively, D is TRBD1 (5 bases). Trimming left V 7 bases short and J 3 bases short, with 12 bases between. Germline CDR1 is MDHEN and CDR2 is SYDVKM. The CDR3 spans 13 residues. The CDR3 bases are TGTGCCAGCAATAAGGACAACTACTATGGCTACACCTTC. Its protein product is CASNKDNYYGYTF.

CDR3 sequence: CASRTGTEETQYF. CDR3 in DNA: TGCGCCAGCCGGACAGGGACGGAAGAGACCCAGTACTTC. The chain combines TRBV5-1 with TRBJ2-5, with 8 bases that match TRBD1. This CDR3 has 13 residues. Germline CDR1 and CDR2: SGHRS and YFSETQ. V lost 7 bases and J lost 3; bases outside the gene matches: 5.

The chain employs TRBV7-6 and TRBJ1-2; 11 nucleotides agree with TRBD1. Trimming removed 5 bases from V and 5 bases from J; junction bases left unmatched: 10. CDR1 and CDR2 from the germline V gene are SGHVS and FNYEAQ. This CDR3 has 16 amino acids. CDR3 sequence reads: CASSPTRTGGGYGYTF. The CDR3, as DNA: TGTGCCAGCAGCCCTACTAGGACAGGGGGCGGGTATGGCTACACCTTC.

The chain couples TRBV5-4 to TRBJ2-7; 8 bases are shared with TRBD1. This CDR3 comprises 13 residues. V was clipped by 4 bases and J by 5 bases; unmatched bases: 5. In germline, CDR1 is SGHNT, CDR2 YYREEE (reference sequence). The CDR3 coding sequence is TGTGCCAGCAGCGCGGACAGGGCAGACGAGCAGTACTTC. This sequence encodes CASSADRADEQYF.

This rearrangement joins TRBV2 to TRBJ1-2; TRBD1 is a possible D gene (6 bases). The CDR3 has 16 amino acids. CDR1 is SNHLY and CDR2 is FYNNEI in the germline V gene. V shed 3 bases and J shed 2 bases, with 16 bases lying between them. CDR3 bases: TGTGCCAGCAGTGACGGGGGGCGTCGAGTAAACTATGGCTACACCTTC. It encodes CASSDGGRRVNYGYTF.

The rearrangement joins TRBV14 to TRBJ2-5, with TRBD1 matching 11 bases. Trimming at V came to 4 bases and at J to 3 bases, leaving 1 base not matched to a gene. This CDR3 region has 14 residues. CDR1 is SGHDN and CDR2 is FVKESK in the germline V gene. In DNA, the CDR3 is TGTGCCAGCAGCCGGGGACAGGGGGAAGAGACCCAGTACTTC. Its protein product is CASSRGQGEETQYF.

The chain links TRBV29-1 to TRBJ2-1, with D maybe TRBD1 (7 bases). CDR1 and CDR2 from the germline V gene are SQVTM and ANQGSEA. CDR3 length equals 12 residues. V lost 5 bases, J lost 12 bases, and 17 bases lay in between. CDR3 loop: CSVTQGGLGQFF. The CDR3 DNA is TGCAGCGTTACCCAGGGGGGCCTAGGGCAGTTCTTC.

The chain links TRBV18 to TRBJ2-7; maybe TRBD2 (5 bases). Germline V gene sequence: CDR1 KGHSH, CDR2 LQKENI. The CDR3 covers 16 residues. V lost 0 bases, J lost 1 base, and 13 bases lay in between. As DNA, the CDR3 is TGTGCCAGCTCACCACCCGGAGCCGGAGGATCCTACGAGCAGTACTTC. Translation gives CASSPPGAGGSYEQYF.

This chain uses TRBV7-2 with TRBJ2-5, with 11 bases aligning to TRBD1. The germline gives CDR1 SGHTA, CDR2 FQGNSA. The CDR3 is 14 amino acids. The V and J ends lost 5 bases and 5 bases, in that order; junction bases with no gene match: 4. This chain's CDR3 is CASSPGTGGETQYF. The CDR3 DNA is TGTGCCAGCAGCCCTGGGACAGGGGGGGAGACCCAGTACTTC.

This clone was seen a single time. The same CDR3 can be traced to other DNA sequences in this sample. The CDR3: CASSQDGLAGSYEQYF. CDR3 bases: TGTGCCAGCAGCCAGGATGGACTAGCGGGCTCCTACGAGCAGTACTTC. The gene calls are TRBV3-1 (or the pseudogene TRBV3-2) and TRBJ2-7; TRBD2 matches at 11 bases. Germline V CDR1 and CDR2: LGHDT, YNNKEL (reference sequence). This CDR3 region has 16 residues. Unmatched junction bases numbered 4, after V lost 3 bases and J lost 0 bases.

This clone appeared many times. The CDR3 sequence is CASSPGTGGNEQFF. The CDR3, as DNA: TGTGCCAGCAGCCCCGGGACAGGGGGAAATGAGCAGTTCTTC. The gene calls are TRBV7-3 and TRBJ2-1, with 11 bases that match TRBD1. CDR1 SGHTA and CDR2 FQGTGA come from the germline V gene. The CDR3 has 14 residues. J gave up 7 bases and V 5 bases, and 4 bases lay outside the gene matches.

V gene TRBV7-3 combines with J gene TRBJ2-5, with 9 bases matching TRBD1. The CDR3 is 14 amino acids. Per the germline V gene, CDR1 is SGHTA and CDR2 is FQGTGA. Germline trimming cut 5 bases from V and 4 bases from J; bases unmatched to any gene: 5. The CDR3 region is CASSPGQGGETQYF. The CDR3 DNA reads TGTGCCAGCAGCCCGGGACAGGGTGGAGAGACCCAGTACTTC.

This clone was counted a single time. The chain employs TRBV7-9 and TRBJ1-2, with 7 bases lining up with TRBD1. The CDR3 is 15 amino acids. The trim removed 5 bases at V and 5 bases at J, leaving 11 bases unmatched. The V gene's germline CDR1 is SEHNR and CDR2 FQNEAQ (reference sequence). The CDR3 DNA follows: TGTGCCAGCAGCCATGAAGGGGGCGCGGTTTATGGCTACACCTTC. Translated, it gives CASSHEGGAVYGYTF. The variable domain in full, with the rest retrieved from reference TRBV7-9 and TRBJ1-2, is DTGVSQNPRHKITKRGQNVTFRCDPISEHNRLYWYRQTLGQGPEFLTYFQNEAQLEKSRLLSDRFSAERPKGSFSTLEIQRTEQGDSAMYLCASSHEGGAVYGYTFGSGTRLTVV.

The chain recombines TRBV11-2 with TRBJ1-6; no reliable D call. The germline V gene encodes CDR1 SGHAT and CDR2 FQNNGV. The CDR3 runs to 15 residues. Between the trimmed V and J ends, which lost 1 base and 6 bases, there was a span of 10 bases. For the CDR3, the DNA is TGTGCCAGCAGCTTAGTTGTAGCCACTAATTCACCCCTCCACTTT. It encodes CASSLVVATNSPLHF.

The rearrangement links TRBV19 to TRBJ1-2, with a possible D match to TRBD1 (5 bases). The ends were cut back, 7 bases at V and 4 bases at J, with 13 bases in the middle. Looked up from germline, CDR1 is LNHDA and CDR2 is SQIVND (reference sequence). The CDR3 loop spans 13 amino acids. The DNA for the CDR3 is TGTGCCAGTAATCCTCAGGGACTCTATGGCTACACCTTC. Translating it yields CASNPQGLYGYTF. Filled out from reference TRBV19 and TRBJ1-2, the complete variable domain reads DGGITQSPKYLFRKEGQNVTLSCEQNLNHDAMYWYRQDPGQGLRLIYYSQIVNDFQKGDIAEGYSVSREKKESFPLTVTSAQKNPTAFYLCASNPQGLYGYTFGSGTRLTVV.

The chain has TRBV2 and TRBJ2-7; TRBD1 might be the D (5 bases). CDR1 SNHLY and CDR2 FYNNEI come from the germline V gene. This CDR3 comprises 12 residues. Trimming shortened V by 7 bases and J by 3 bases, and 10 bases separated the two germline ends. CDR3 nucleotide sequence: TGTGCCAGCACGACAGAACTCTACGAGCAGTACTTC. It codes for CASTTELYEQYF.

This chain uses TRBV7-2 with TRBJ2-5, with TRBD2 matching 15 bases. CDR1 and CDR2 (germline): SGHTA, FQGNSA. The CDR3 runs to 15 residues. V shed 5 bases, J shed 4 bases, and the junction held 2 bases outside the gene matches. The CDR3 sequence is CASSGLAGGGETQYF. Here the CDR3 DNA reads TGTGCCAGCAGCGGACTAGCGGGGGGGGGAGAGACCCAGTACTTC. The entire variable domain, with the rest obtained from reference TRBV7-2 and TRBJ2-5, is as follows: GAGVSQSPSNKVTEKGKDVELRCDPISGHTALYWYRQSLGQGLEFLIYFQGNSAPDKSGLPSDRFSAERTGGSVSTLTIQRTQQEDSAVYLCASSGLAGGGETQYFGPGTRLLVL.

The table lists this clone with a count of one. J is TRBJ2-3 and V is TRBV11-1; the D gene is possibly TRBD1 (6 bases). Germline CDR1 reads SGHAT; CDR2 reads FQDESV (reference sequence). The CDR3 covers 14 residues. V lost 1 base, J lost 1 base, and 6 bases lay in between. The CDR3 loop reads CASSLGGRTDTQYF. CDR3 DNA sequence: TGTGCCAGCAGCTTAGGGGGGCGCACAGATACGCAGTATTTT.